Shown below are 14 T cell receptor beta chains from a single sample sequenced in a study of tumor-infiltrating lymphocytes in primary liver carcinoma. Co-extraction of RNA and DNA was performed on about 19-33 mg of unsorted bulk tissue. Using a constant-region primer together with ProtoScript II reverse transcriptase, TCR beta cDNA was made from roughly 520 ng of total RNA. A slightly modified ARM-PCR protocol with three nested multiplex PCR rounds produced these TCR beta libraries. It was with TRBV1-TRBV30 forward primers and a C-beta reverse primer that the first two PCR rounds were run, at approximately 10 cycles each. TCRdb processed the multiplex PCR reads anew with MiXCR; each CDR3 protein has one entry. The sample lists about 66,000 distinct CDR3 sequences, around 64% occurring once. The sample taken for sequencing was liver tumor tissue from sampling region 4. Subset here: tumor region T4, right-lateral pole. All receptors come from a man aged 35 to 55 with primary liver carcinoma and hepatitis B virus infection.

This clonotype has just a few counts. Germline is not matched at one junction end, which may reflect a read error. The V and J genes are TRBV11-2 and TRBJ1-4; a possible D gene is TRBD1 (6 bases). The CDR3 spans 15 residues. CDR1 SGHAT and CDR2 FQNNGV come from the germline V gene. The CDR3 bases are TGTGCCAGCTGCTTAGACCCGACAGGTGTTGAAAAACTGTCTTTT. Its translation: CASCLDPTGVEKLSF.

There are many counts of this clonotype. One end of the junction varies from germline; a read error may be responsible. The gene calls are TRBV6-1 and TRBJ2-3; 11 nucleotides align to TRBD2. The CDR3 runs to 16 residues. Germline-derived CDR1 and CDR2 are MNHNS and SASEGT. The CDR3 protein is CASTEIAGGRTDTQYF. The CDR3 DNA is TGTGCCAGCACTGAAATAGCGGGAGGGAGGACAGATACGCAGTATTTT.

The rearrangement links TRBV29-1 to TRBJ1-2; a possible D gene is TRBD1 (5 bases). This CDR3 has 13 residues. Germline CDR1 and CDR2: SQVTM and ANQGSEA. CDR3 DNA: TGCAGGGTCCGATCATGGGGCGCCTATGGCTACACCTTC. Translated: CRVRSWGAYGYTF.

A word on this clonotype: A clone one base away is much larger, so this may be a read error. V and J are TRBV5-6 and TRBJ2-5, with D perhaps TRBD2 (5 bases). The V end was cut by 3 bases, the J end by 12 bases, with 21 bases between. This CDR3 spans 14 amino acids. CDR1 SGHDT and CDR2 YYEEEE come from the germline V gene. In DNA form, the CDR3 reads TGTGCCAGCAGCTATTCGTGGTCTCCCTCCGGGGAGTACTTC. It encodes CASSYSWSPSGEYF.

About this clonotype itself: One junction end does not reproduce the germline sequence, and a read error may be involved. CDR3 in amino acids: CTSSQGGGVGEQFF. The CDR3 DNA sequence: TGTACCAGCAGCCAAGGTGGCGGGGTTGGGGAGCAGTTCTTC. V usage is TRBV14 and J usage is TRBJ2-1, with D perhaps TRBD2 (6 bases). CDR3 length: 14 amino acids. Germline CDR1 is SGHDN and CDR2 is FVKESK.

The V and J genes are TRBV6-6 and TRBJ1-1, with TRBD1 matching over 11 bases. The length of the CDR3 is 13 residues. CDR1 and CDR2 from the germline V gene are MNHNY and SVGAGI (reference sequence). V trimming: 9 bases; J trimming: 7 bases; junction bases outside the gene matches: 7. The CDR3 loop reads CASRTGGTNEAFF. The CDR3 bases are TGTGCCAGTAGGACAGGGGGCACGAATGAAGCTTTCTTT.

The CDR3 spells CASNRDPNRNQPQHF. DNA for the CDR3: TGTGCCAGCAATCGGGACCCCAATCGTAATCAGCCCCAGCATTTT. The chain has TRBV6-1 and TRBJ1-5; D perhaps matches TRBD1 (5 bases). Germline V gene data show CDR1 as MNHNS and CDR2 as SASEGT. V was pared by 7 bases and J by 4 bases, with 17 bases between. CDR3 length equals 15 residues.

Note on this clonotype: A read error may account for a junction end that differs from germline. V usage is TRBV29-1 and J usage is TRBJ1-1; the D gene is possibly TRBD1 (5 bases). There are 15 residues in the CDR3. CDR1 is SQVTM, CDR2 ANQGSEA, per germline. This chain's CDR3 is CIVRAGWGMDTEAFF. CDR3 in DNA: TGCATCGTTCGGGCGGGGTGGGGAATGGACACTGAGGCTTTCTTT.

This clonotype appeared once. Its ends do not fully match the called genes, so a read error is possible. This chain links TRBV5-1 with TRBJ1-5, with a weak D call TRBD1 (5 bases). Per the germline V gene, CDR1 is SGHRS and CDR2 is YFSETQ. The CDR3 covers 14 residues. The CDR3 region is CAGSSSGSNQPQHF. CDR3 nucleotides: TGCGCCGGCAGCTCGTCAGGGAGCAATCAGCCCCAGCACTTT.

About this clonotype: The conserved phenylalanine or tryptophan normally closing the CDR3 is absent here, so this likely arose from a read error. The chain recombines TRBV7-8 with TRBJ1-1; maybe TRBD1 (5 bases). The CDR3 loop spans 14 amino acids. From germline, CDR1 is SGHVS and CDR2 FQNEAQ. The V gene lost 5 bases and the J gene lost 1 base, with 11 bases spanning the gap. For the CDR3, the DNA is TGTGCCAGCAGCCTAGTTGGGGGGAACACTGAAGCTTTCTCT. This encodes CASSLVGGNTEAFS.

For this clonotype: One end of the junction fails to match germline, which may point to a read error. The chain joins TRBV5-1 to TRBJ2-1; D ambiguous. Germline V gene data show CDR1 as SGHRS and CDR2 as YFSETQ. The CDR3 contains 15 residues. The CDR3: CTSISTPSSYNEQFF. For the CDR3, the DNA is TGCACCAGCATCTCGACACCCAGCTCCTACAATGAGCAGTTCTTC.

As concerns this clonotype: The junction differs from germline at one of its ends, possibly a read error. The V and J genes are TRBV6-2 or TRBV6-3 and TRBJ1-5; perhaps TRBD1 as D (5 bases). The CDR3 runs to 14 residues. The germline CDR1 and CDR2 sequences are MNHEY and SVGEGT. The CDR3 reads CATKRTMSNQPQHF. The CDR3 DNA follows: TGTGCCACCAAGAGGACAATGAGCAATCAACCCCAGCATTTT.

The rearrangement uses TRBV5-6 and TRBJ1-3, with a weak D call TRBD1 (6 bases). Trimming stripped 2 bases from V and 2 bases from J, with 8 bases between. From germline, CDR1 is SGHDT and CDR2 YYEEEE. The CDR3 extends over 14 amino acids. In nucleotides, the CDR3 is TGTGCCAGCAGCTTCAGGGGCGCTGGAAACACCATATATTTT. It yields the protein CASSFRGAGNTIYF.

About this clonotype: The junction differs from germline at one of its ends, possibly a read error. The rearrangement links TRBV4-2 to TRBJ2-2; 13 nucleotides align to TRBD2. This CDR3 is 15 amino acids long. Germline V gives CDR1 LGHNA, CDR2 YNFKEQ. CDR3 nucleotides: TGTGTCAGCAAAGGGACTAGCGGGACCATCGGGGGGCTGTTTTTT. Its translation is CVSKGTSGTIGGLFF.